The present T cell receptor (beta chain) was sequenced within a study of blood T cells in healthy people across ages. Healthy Caucasian individuals from Russia aged about 6 to 90 were enrolled as donors. Sample-barcoded 5' priming and a J-beta primer mix drove a second PCR of about 6 to 12 cycles. Every cDNA molecule carried a tag from a template-switch adaptor bearing 12 random nucleotides. TCRdb redid the calling of the 5' RACE reads with MiXCR, one entry per CDR3 protein. Counted here are 2 million or so distinct CDR3 sequences, around 50% occurring once; the ten biggest clones make up 2.1%. This clonotype was picked up a small number of times. This CDR3 is built from 14 residues. J gave up 2 bases and V 2 bases, and 4 bases lay outside the gene matches. Germline CDR1 DFQATT, CDR2 SNEGSKA (reference sequence).

Material for sequencing was blood. The source of this sequence is a woman in her thirties or forties in good health. This chain connects TRBV20-1 to TRBJ2-7; 9 bases align to TRBD2. As DNA, the CDR3 is TGCAGTGCTAGATTGGGCGGGGGGGCCTACGAGCAGTACTTC. Translated, it gives CSARLGGGAYEQYF.